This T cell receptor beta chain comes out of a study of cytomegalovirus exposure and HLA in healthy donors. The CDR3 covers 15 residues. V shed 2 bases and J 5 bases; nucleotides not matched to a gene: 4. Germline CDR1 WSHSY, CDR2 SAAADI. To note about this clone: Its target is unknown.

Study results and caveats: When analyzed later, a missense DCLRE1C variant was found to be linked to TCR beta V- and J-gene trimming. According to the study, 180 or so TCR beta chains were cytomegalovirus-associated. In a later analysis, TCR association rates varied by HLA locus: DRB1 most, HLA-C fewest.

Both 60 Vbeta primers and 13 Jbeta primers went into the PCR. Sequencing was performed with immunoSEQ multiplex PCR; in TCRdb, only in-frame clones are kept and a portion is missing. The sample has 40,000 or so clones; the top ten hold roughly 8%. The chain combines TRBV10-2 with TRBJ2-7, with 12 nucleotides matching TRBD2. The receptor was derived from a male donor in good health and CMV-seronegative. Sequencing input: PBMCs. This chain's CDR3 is CASSEPGLAGNEQYF. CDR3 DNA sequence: TGCGCCAGCAGTGAGCCCGGACTAGCGGGAAACGAGCAGTACTTC.